Presented here are 17 T cell receptor beta chains from one specimen sequenced in a study of blood T cell repertoires in COVID-19. Sequenced by immunoSEQ multiplex PCR; TCRdb stores in-frame clones only, minus some. Of about 78,000 clones listed, roughly nine tenths are singletons. Sequenced material: peripheral blood. The receptors here all came from a man aged 50 to 59 with active or convalescent COVID-19.

V and J are TRBV7-6 and TRBJ2-1; perhaps TRBD1 as D (5 bases). Germline CDR1 and CDR2: SGHVS and FNYEAQ. The CDR3 sequence is 14 residues long. V was shortened by 1 base and J by 9 bases, with 13 bases between the two germline ends. DNA for the CDR3: TGTGCCAGCAGCTTAGGCCAGGGTGATGCTGAGCAGTTCTTC. Amino acids: CASSLGQGDAEQFF. The variable domain in full, completed from reference TRBV7-6 and TRBJ2-1, reads GAGVSQSPRYKVTKRGQDVALRCDPISGHVSLYWYRQALGQGPEFLTYFNYEAQQDKSGLPNDRFSAERPEGSISTLTIQRTEQRDSAMYRCASSLGQGDAEQFFGPGTRLTVL.

The chain joins TRBV5-6 to TRBJ1-4; D is unclear. Germline lookup yields CDR1 SGHDT and CDR2 YYEEEE. V gave up 4 bases and J gave up 4 bases, with 17 bases separating them. The length of the CDR3 is 16 residues. The CDR3 is CASSLGGILINEKLFF. The CDR3 nucleotides are TGTGCCAGCAGCCTTGGCGGGATTCTAATTAATGAAAAACTGTTTTTT.

This clone showed up just once. The chain couples TRBV5-8 to TRBJ2-2, with 8 bases that match TRBD1. Per germline, CDR1 SGHTS and CDR2 YDEGEE. This CDR3 has 16 residues. V lost 2 bases and J lost 1; bases outside the gene matches: 4. The CDR3, as DNA: TGTGCCAGCAGCTTTGACAGGGGTCTGAACACCGGGGAGCTGTTTTTT. It yields the protein CASSFDRGLNTGELFF.

The chain employs TRBV7-2 and TRBJ2-7; maybe TRBD1 (5 bases). CDR3 length: 15 residues. Germline loops: CDR1 SGHTA, CDR2 FQGNSA. The germline V and J ends were trimmed by 4 bases and 0 bases, with 13 bases remaining between them. This CDR3 is CASSSSLTGSYEQYF. DNA for the CDR3: TGTGCCAGCAGCTCCTCTCTTACAGGCTCCTACGAGCAGTACTTC.

This chain links TRBV28 with TRBJ1-4; TRBD1 might be the D (6 bases). Germline lookup yields CDR1 MDHEN and CDR2 SYDVKM. This CDR3 comprises 15 residues. V gave up 4 bases and J gave up 6 bases, with 15 bases separating them. The CDR3 DNA follows: TGTGCCAGCAGTTCCGCGGGAGGGGGGCATGAAAAACTGTTTTTT. This gives the protein CASSSAGGGHEKLFF. The variable domain in full, with the rest retrieved from reference TRBV28 and TRBJ1-4, is DVKVTQSSRYLVKRTGEKVFLECVQDMDHENMFWYRQDPGLGLRLIYFSYDVKMKEKGDIPEGYSVSREKKERFSLILESASTNQTSMYLCASSSAGGGHEKLFFGSGTQLSVL.

The chain employs TRBV7-2 and TRBJ2-5; a weak D match, TRBD1 (6 bases). The germline V gene encodes CDR1 SGHTA and CDR2 FQGNSA. The CDR3 extends over 14 amino acids. V was shortened by 5 bases and J by 4 bases, with 14 bases between the two germline ends. CDR3 sequence: CASSVYRELETQYF. Written as DNA, the CDR3 is TGTGCCAGCAGCGTCTACAGGGAGTTAGAGACCCAGTACTTC.

The chain recombines TRBV19 with TRBJ1-1, with D possibly TRBD1 on 5 matching bases. The CDR3 extends over 14 amino acids. Germline V lookup: CDR1 LNHDA, CDR2 SQIVND (reference sequence). V shed 4 bases and J shed 0 bases, with 9 bases lying between them. The CDR3 sequence: CASSRGQLNTEAFF. The CDR3 nucleotides read TGTGCCAGTAGTAGAGGACAACTGAACACTGAAGCTTTCTTT.

This clone was counted once. The rearrangement joins TRBV5-1 to TRBJ2-3; the D gene is possibly TRBD2 (5 bases). The germline gives CDR1 SGHRS, CDR2 YFSETQ. The CDR3 is 17 amino acids. V was trimmed by 4 bases and J by 1 base, leaving 19 bases between them. DNA for the CDR3: TGCGCCAGCAGCCCTTCGCGGGCCCGTAGGGGCACAGATACGCAGTATTTT. It encodes CASSPSRARRGTDTQYF.

In DNA, the CDR3 is TGTGCCAGCTCACCACCTAGCGGGGGAGGATCCCTAAGACCTGAGCAGTTCTTC. This gives the protein CASSPPSGGGSLRPEQFF. V gene TRBV18 combines with J gene TRBJ2-1; 9 bases are shared with TRBD2. CDR1 KGHSH and CDR2 LQKENI come from the germline V gene. The CDR3 has 18 amino acids. V was clipped by 0 bases and J by 9 bases; unmatched bases: 15. Filled out from reference TRBV18 and TRBJ2-1, the complete variable domain reads NAGVMQNPRHLVRRRGQEARLRCSPMKGHSHVYWYRQLPEEGLKFMVYLQKENIIDESGMPKERFSAEFPKEGPSILRIQQVVRGDSAAYFCASSPPSGGGSLRPEQFFGPGTRLTVL.

V usage is TRBV28 and J usage is TRBJ2-5; 10 bases agree with TRBD2. V lost 4 bases, J lost 3 bases, and 5 bases stayed unmatched. CDR3 length: 15 amino acids. Germline loops: CDR1 MDHEN, CDR2 SYDVKM. The CDR3 sequence: CASSSSSGGEETQYF. The CDR3 DNA reads as TGTGCCAGCAGTTCCTCTAGCGGGGGCGAAGAGACCCAGTACTTC. Full variable domain (missing parts from reference TRBV28 and TRBJ2-5): DVKVTQSSRYLVKRTGEKVFLECVQDMDHENMFWYRQDPGLGLRLIYFSYDVKMKEKGDIPEGYSVSREKKERFSLILESASTNQTSMYLCASSSSSGGEETQYFGPGTRLLVL.

The genes are TRBV5-1 and TRBJ2-5, with TRBD1 identical over 8 bases. Unmatched junction bases numbered 8, after V lost 4 bases and J lost 3 bases. The CDR3 has 15 residues. In germline, CDR1 is SGHRS, CDR2 YFSETQ. The CDR3 DNA is TGCGCCAGCAGCAGCCAGGGGGCGCGAGAAGAGACCCAGTACTTC. It encodes CASSSQGAREETQYF.

This chain links TRBV3-1 (or the pseudogene TRBV3-2) with TRBJ2-7; maybe TRBD1 (6 bases). Germline CDR1 LGHDT, CDR2 YNNKEL (reference sequence). V dropped 0 bases and J dropped 4 bases, with 13 bases sitting between them. CDR3 length: 15 amino acids. The DNA of the CDR3 is TGTGCCAGCAGCCAAGAATACAGGGCCCAATACGAGCAGTACTTC. Encoded protein: CASSQEYRAQYEQYF.

The V and J genes are TRBV10-2 and TRBJ2-7; D might be TRBD2 (5 bases). Between the trimmed V and J ends, which lost 2 bases and 7 bases, there was a span of 9 bases. CDR1 and CDR2 from the germline V gene are WSHSY and SAAADI. The CDR3 covers 12 residues. As DNA, the CDR3 is TGCGCCAGCAGTGAGAGTGGGAGTGAGCAGTACTTC. Amino acids: CASSESGSEQYF.

The rearrangement links TRBV5-1 to TRBJ2-1, with 7 positions matching TRBD1. The V segment lost 0 bases and the J segment 4 bases; nucleotides outside the gene matches: 7. The CDR3 contains 16 residues. Germline-derived CDR1 and CDR2 are SGHRS and YFSETQ. The CDR3 DNA reads as TGCGCCAGCAGCTTGGAAGTGACAGGGAGTTACAATGAGCAGTTCTTC. Translating gives CASSLEVTGSYNEQFF.

Written as DNA, the CDR3 is TGCGCCAGCAGCTTAACCGCAGGGACTGGAAACACCATATATTTT. Translation: CASSLTAGTGNTIYF. The chain has TRBV5-1 and TRBJ1-3, with D possibly matching TRBD1 (5 bases). Germline loops: CDR1 SGHRS, CDR2 YFSETQ. V lost 2 bases and J lost 2, with 11 bases in between. This CDR3 is built from 15 residues.

The chain couples TRBV6-5 to TRBJ1-2; D is possibly TRBD1 (5 bases). This CDR3 has 13 amino acids. Trimming removed 5 bases from V and 4 bases from J, with 11 bases in between. The germline CDR1 and CDR2 sequences are MNHEY and SVGAGI. CDR3 region: CASSKTDGYGYTF. In nucleotides, the CDR3 is TGTGCCAGCAGTAAGACAGATGGCTATGGCTACACCTTC.

CDR3 in amino acids: CASSPPGSGVEETQYF. The CDR3, as DNA: TGTGCCAGCTCACCACCGGGGTCAGGGGTCGAAGAGACCCAGTACTTC. J is TRBJ2-5 and V is TRBV18; D possibly corresponds to TRBD1 (6 bases). Germline CDR1 reads KGHSH; CDR2 reads LQKENI. The CDR3 is 16 amino acids. V lost 0 bases to trimming and J lost 3 bases, with 14 bases between them. Full variable domain (remainder filled in from reference TRBV18 and TRBJ2-5): NAGVMQNPRHLVRRRGQEARLRCSPMKGHSHVYWYRQLPEEGLKFMVYLQKENIIDESGMPKERFSAEFPKEGPSILRIQQVVRGDSAAYFCASSPPGSGVEETQYFGPGTRLLVL.